This is a list of T cell receptor beta chains from one sample in a study of T cells in localized non-small cell lung cancer. Clones were sequenced by immunoSEQ multiplex PCR, and TCRdb holds only the in-frame ones, with some missing. This table holds tens of thousands of clones, around 81% found once. The sample in question was PBMCs, obtained before any cancer treatment. The receptors here all came from a man aged 40-75 years with stage II squamous cell lung carcinoma. Each CDR3 is given with its conserved first and last residue. Each record gives: D gene, J gene, clone size, V gene, CDR3 DNA, CDR3 protein. A D gene is named only where the DNA matches it firmly. Not every row has a clone size; where given, it reads once, few, many or a size class.

>.|TRBJ2-1|.|TRBV7-3
TGTGCCAGCAGCTTAGGGATCGGGAGAGGGCAGTTCTTC
CASSLGIGRGQFF
>TRBD1|TRBJ2-7|.|TRBV10-3
TGTGCCATCAGTGAATCGCGACAGGGGACCTACGAGCAGTACTTC
CAISESRQGTYEQYF
>TRBD1|TRBJ1-2|.|TRBV18
TGTGCCAGCTCAGACTCAGTGACAGGGAGTGGCTACACCTTC
CASSDSVTGSGYTF
>.|TRBJ2-7|.|TRBV6-1
TGTGCCAGCGACAGCCCTAGACTAGTCTCCTACGAGCAGTACTTC
CASDSPRLVSYEQYF
>.|TRBJ2-6|.|TRBV7-2
TGTGCCAGCAGCTTAGTTGGCTCTGGGGCCAACGTCCTGACTTTC
CASSLVGSGANVLTF
>TRBD2|TRBJ2-5|few|TRBV19
TGTGCCACTCGGCGGGGGGTACAAGAGACCCAGTACTTC
CATRRGVQETQYF
>.|TRBJ2-1|.|TRBV7-8
TGTGCCAGCAGCCTGGGACGGTCCAATGAGCAGTTCTTC
CASSLGRSNEQFF
>TRBD1|TRBJ2-7|.|TRBV5-1
TGCGCCAGCAGGACCGGGACAGGGTCGAAGAACGAGCAGTACTTC
CASRTGTGSKNEQYF
>.|TRBJ1-2|.|TRBV7-3
TGTGCCAGCAGCCCCGCTGGGACCGACACACTTGGCTATGGCTACACCTTC
CASSPAGTDTLGYGYTF
>.|TRBJ2-2|.|TRBV7-3
TGTGCCAGCAGCTTATCGTCAGCCGGGGAGCTGTTTTTT
CASSLSSAGELFF
>TRBD1|TRBJ1-5|once|TRBV7-2
TGTGCCAGCAGCTTAGAGCGGGGACAGTTTCAGCCCCAGCATTTT
CASSLERGQFQPQHF
>.|TRBJ1-2|.|TRBV6-5
TGTGCCAGCAATCGCTACGGGGGGCAAAGCTATGGCTACACCTTC
CASNRYGGQSYGYTF
>TRBD1|TRBJ2-7|few|TRBV5-1
TGCGCCAGCAGCCAGGACAGGGAGCTCTACGAGCAGTACTTC
CASSQDRELYEQYF
>.|TRBJ2-7|.|TRBV5-4
TGTGCCAGCAGCTTGCGCGTAGCTGACTACGAGCAGTACTTC
CASSLRVADYEQYF
>.|TRBJ2-3|.|TRBV11-2
TGTGCCAGCAGCTTTCGACTTCTTGGGGATACGCAGTATTTT
CASSFRLLGDTQYF
>.|TRBJ1-5|.|TRBV7-9
TGTGCCAGCAGCCGCTTGGGGGCGAAAGCCCAGCATTTT
CASSRLGAKAQHF
>.|TRBJ1-3|.|TRBV10-3
TGTGCCATCAGTGAAGGGGACGGTTCCTCTGGAAACACCATATATTTT
CAISEGDGSSGNTIYF
>.|TRBJ2-5|once|TRBV2
TGTGCCAGCAGTCTTGACCGGGCCTCGGGCCAAGAGACCCAGTACTTC
CASSLDRASGQETQYF
>TRBD1|TRBJ1-2|.|TRBV28
TGTGCCAGCAGTCGGGACAGGGTCTATGGCTACACCTTC
CASSRDRVYGYTF
>.|TRBJ2-7|.|TRBV28
TGTGCCAGCAGTACACGGACACAGTCCTACGAGCAGTACTTC
CASSTRTQSYEQYF
>TRBD2|TRBJ2-5|few|TRBV6-6
TGTGCCAGCAGTGCCGGGGGGGAGACCCAGTACTTC
CASSAGGETQYF
>.|TRBJ2-5|.|TRBV5-1
TGCGCCAGCAGCTCGCAGGGCAAAGAGACCCAGTACTTC
CASSSQGKETQYF
>.|TRBJ1-2|.|TRBV5-4
TGTGCCAGCAGCCGGGACCTTGTTAACTATGGCTACACCTTC
CASSRDLVNYGYTF
>.|TRBJ1-6|.|TRBV12-1
TGTGCCAGCAGCTTTGTGGTGGGGCAGTCCTATAATTCACCCCTCCACTTT
CASSFVVGQSYNSPLHF
>.|TRBJ1-5|medium-sized|TRBV4-3
TGCGCCAGCAGCCAAGAACTGGCGGTGAATCAGCCCCAGCATTTT
CASSQELAVNQPQHF
>.|TRBJ2-2|few|TRBV29-1
TGCAGCGGGGCCGGGTTCCTATCCGGGGAGCTGTTTTTT
CSGAGFLSGELFF
>.|TRBJ2-7|once|TRBV7-2
TGTGCCAGCAGCTTAGGGGACTCCCGCCTCGAGCAGTACTTC
CASSLGDSRLEQYF
>.|TRBJ1-1|.|TRBV6-5
TGTGCCAGCAGTTACCCGACCCCCGGTGGGACTGAAGCTTTCTTT
CASSYPTPGGTEAFF
>.|TRBJ1-1|.|TRBV6-1
TGTGCCAGCAGTGTTGGCCCCGCAAACACTGAAGCTTTCTTT
CASSVGPANTEAFF
>TRBD1|TRBJ2-5|.|TRBV5-4
TGTGCCAGCAGCCCCGGGACAGGGGACTTCCCAGAGACCCAGTACTTC
CASSPGTGDFPETQYF
>TRBD1|TRBJ1-1|.|TRBV6-5
TGTGCAGCAAGAAGACAGGGGGGAACTGTAGCTTTCTTT
CAARRQGGTVAFF
>TRBD1|TRBJ1-2|once|TRBV6-5
TGTGCCAGCAGTTCCGGGGGACAGGGAAACTATGGCTACACCTTC
CASSSGGQGNYGYTF
>TRBD2|TRBJ2-2|.|TRBV18
TGTGCCAGCTCACCAATCCAGCGGGAGGCCGGGGAGCTGTTTTTT
CASSPIQREAGELFF
>.|TRBJ1-5|few|TRBV28
TGTGCCAGCAGGGGGCTCACGGAGAATCAGCCCCAGCATTTT
CASRGLTENQPQHF
>.|TRBJ1-4|.|TRBV4-2
TGTGCCAGCAGCCAACAGAAGGGCTGGGAAAAACTGTTTTTT
CASSQQKGWEKLFF